Included here is one TCR beta chain sequence, with context. Use of 60 Vbeta and 13 Jbeta primers characterized the PCR. The assay was immunoSEQ multiplex PCR, and TCRdb's table has in-frame clones only and misses some. The data show about 200,000 clones, about 79% seen once. The donors (healthy individuals) were bone marrow donors. This sample was included in a study of cytomegalovirus exposure and HLA in healthy donors. The sequencing input was PBMCs. The receptor was derived from a boy aged 2 to 10 in good health and CMV-seronegative.

CDR3 in amino acids: CASSQGGTGPQETQYF. In DNA form, the CDR3 reads TGCGCCAGCAGCCAAGGGGGGACAGGACCCCAAGAGACCCAGTACTTC. V and J are TRBV4-3 and TRBJ2-5; 8 nucleotides align to TRBD1. There are 16 residues in the CDR3. Per germline, CDR1 LGHNA and CDR2 YSLEER. The J segment lost 1 base and the V segment lost 1 base, leaving 5 bases of the junction unmatched.